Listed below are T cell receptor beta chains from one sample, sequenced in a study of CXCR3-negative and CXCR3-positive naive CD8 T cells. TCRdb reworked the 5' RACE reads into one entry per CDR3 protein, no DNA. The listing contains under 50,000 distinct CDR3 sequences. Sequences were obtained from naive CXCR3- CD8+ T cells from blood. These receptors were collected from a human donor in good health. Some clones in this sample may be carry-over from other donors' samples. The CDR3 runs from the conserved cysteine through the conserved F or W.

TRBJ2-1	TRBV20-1	CSATDGSSYNEQFF
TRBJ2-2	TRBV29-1	CSVLDRGKAGELFF
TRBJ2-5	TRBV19	CASSIVWGQETQYF
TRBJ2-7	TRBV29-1	CSVKGGGDATFYEQYF
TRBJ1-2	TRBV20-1	CSARGGTGEVDGYTF
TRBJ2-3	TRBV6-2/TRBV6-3	CASSLTADTQYF
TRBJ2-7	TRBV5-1	CASSLIETTYEQYF
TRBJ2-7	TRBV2	CASSAVGGSYEQYF
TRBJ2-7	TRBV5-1	CASSLEQTYEQYF
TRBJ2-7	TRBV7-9	CASSLDLDEQYF
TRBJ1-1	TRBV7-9	CASSLAGTSTEAFF
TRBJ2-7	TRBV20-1	CSAETGGHEQYF
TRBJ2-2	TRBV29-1	CSVELWMAGSTGELFF
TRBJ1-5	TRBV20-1	CSARPTGTYSNQPQHF
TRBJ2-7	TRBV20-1	CSASGSGYEQYF
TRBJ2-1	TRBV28	CASSRRWENNEQFF
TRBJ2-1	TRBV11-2	CASSLSGGEQFF
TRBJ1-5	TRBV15	CATSREGNQPQHF
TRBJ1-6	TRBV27	CASSIRPWDSPLHF
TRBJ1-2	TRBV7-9	CASSLVADSLQGYGYTF